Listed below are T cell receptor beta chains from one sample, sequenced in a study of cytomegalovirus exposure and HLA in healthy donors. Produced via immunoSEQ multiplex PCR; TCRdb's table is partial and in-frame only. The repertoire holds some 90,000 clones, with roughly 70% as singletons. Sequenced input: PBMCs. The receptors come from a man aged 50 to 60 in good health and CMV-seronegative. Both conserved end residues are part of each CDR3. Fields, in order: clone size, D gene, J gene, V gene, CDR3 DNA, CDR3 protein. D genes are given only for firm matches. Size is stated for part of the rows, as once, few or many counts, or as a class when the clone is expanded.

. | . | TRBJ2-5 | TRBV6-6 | TGTGCCAGCAGTTACGACCGGGGGACCCAGTACTTC | CASSYDRGTQYF
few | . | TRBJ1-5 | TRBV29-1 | TGCAGCGTTGGGGAGGGGTTGAAGCCCCAGCATTTT | CSVGEGLKPQHF
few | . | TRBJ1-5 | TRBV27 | TGTGCCAGCAGCGGGGGAAATCAGCCCCAGCATTTT | CASSGGNQPQHF
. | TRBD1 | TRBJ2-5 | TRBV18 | TGTGCCAGCTCACGAGACAGGGGGCGGTCAGAGACCCAGTACTTC | CASSRDRGRSETQYF
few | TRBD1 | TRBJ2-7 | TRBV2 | TGTGCCAGCACCGGACAGGGCAACAACGAGCAGTACTTC | CASTGQGNNEQYF
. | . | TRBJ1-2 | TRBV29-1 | TGCAGCGTTGTAGGAGGACAGAGCCATAACTATGGCTACACCTTC | CSVVGGQSHNYGYTF
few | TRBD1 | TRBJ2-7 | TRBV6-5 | TGTGCCAGCAGCCGTCCCGGGACAGGGTTGCAGCAGTACTTC | CASSRPGTGLQQYF
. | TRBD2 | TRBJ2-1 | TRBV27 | TGTGCCAGCAGTTCACATAGCGGGCCGTCCTACAATGAGCAGTTCTTC | CASSSHSGPSYNEQFF
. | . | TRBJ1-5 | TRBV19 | TGTGCCAGTAGAACGGGAGCCACAACAAATCAGCCCCAGCATTTT | CASRTGATTNQPQHF
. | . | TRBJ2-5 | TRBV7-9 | TGTGCCAGCAGCCGCAAATTTCGGGGGGCGCAACAAGAGACCCAGTACTTC | CASSRKFRGAQQETQYF
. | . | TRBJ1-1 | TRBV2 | TGTGCCAGCAGTGGAAACAGCTATAACACTGAAGCTTTCTTT | CASSGNSYNTEAFF
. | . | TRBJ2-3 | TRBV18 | TGTGCCAGCTCACCCCCGACCGGGGGTCGAGATACGCAGTATTTT | CASSPPTGGRDTQYF
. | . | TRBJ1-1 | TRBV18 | TGTGCCAGCTCACGGGACTCGAACACTGAAGCTTTCTTT | CASSRDSNTEAFF
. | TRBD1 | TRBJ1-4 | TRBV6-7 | TGTGCCAGCAGTGGGCAGACAGGGTCGGCCGAAAAACTGTTTTTT | CASSGQTGSAEKLFF
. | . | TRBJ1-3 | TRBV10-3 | TGTGCCATCGGGCCCTCCTCTGGAAACACCATATATTTT | CAIGPSSGNTIYF
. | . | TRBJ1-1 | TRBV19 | TGTGCCAGTAGTATAAATCGGAGGGGAGGGAAAACTGAAGCTTTCTTT | CASSINRRGGKTEAFF
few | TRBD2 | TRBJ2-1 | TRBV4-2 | TGTGCCAGCAGCCAAGATGGGACTAGCGCCTACAATGAGCAGTTCTTC | CASSQDGTSAYNEQFF
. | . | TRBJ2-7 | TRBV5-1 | TGCGCCAGCAGCCTTAGACAGGCCTCAACCTACGAGCAGTACTTC | CASSLRQASTYEQYF
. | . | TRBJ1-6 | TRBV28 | TGTGCCAGCAGTTCCCTCGGCGGTGGTCCTTATAATTCACCCCTCCACTTT | CASSSLGGGPYNSPLHF
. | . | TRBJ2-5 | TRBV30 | TGTGCCTGGAGTGGTGACAGGGAGGTGCAGTACTTC | CAWSGDREVQYF
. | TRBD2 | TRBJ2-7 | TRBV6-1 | TGTGCCAGCAGTGTTAGACTAGCGGTGAGTGAGCAGTACTTC | CASSVRLAVSEQYF
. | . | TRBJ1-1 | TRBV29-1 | TGCAGCGTTGAATCCCCAGAGAACACTGAAGCTTTCTTT | CSVESPENTEAFF
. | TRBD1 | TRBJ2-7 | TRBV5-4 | TGTGCCAGCAGCTTGGAGATAGGGGGCGGGTACGAGCAGTACTTC | CASSLEIGGGYEQYF
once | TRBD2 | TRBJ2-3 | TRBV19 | TGTGCCAGTAGTATCTGGTCTAGCGGGGGAACAGATACGCAGTATTTT | CASSIWSSGGTDTQYF
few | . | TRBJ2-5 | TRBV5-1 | TGCGCCAGCAGCTTGAGGCTAACAGATCAAGAGACCCAGTACTTC | CASSLRLTDQETQYF
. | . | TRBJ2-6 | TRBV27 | TGTGCCAGCAGGGAAATAGTCCCGGGCTCTGGGGCCAACGTCCTGACTTTC | CASREIVPGSGANVLTF
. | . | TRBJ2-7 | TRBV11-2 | TGTGCCAGCAGCTTAGTTGCCAGGGATGTCGAGCAGTACTTC | CASSLVARDVEQYF
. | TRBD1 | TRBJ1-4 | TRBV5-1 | TGCGCCAGCAGCGCATCACAGGGGGCACAGAGTGAAAAACTGTTTTTT | CASSASQGAQSEKLFF
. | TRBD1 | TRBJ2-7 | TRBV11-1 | TGTGCCAGCAGCCTGAGTACTTGGGACAGGGGCTCCTACGAGCAGTACTTC | CASSLSTWDRGSYEQYF
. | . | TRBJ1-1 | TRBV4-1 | TGCGCCAGCAGCCCTCAGGACGGGTTGAGGGTGAAAGCTTTCTTT | CASSPQDGLRVKAFF
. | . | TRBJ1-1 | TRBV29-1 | TGCAGCGTTATACATCGGAACACTGAAGCTTTCTTT | CSVIHRNTEAFF
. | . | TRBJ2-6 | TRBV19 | TGTGCCAGTAATTCTGGACAGACTTACTCTGGGGCCAACGTCCTGACTTTC | CASNSGQTYSGANVLTF
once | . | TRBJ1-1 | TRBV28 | TGTGCCAGCAGTTCACATCCCGTCCGGGACACTGAAGCTTTCTTT | CASSSHPVRDTEAFF
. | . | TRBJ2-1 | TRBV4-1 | TGCGCCAGCAGCCAAGATCCCAGGGGAACCTACAATGAGCAGTTCTTC | CASSQDPRGTYNEQFF
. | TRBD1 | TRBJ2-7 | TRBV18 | TGTGCCAGCTCCCTGGGTACAGGGGGCTACGAGCAGTACTTC | CASSLGTGGYEQYF
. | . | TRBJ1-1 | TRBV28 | TGTGCCAGCAGTAAACAGGGCATGAACACTGAAGCTTTCTTT | CASSKQGMNTEAFF
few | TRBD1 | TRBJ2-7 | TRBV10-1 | TGCGCCAGCAGTGTTGGTGGGGGACAGGGTTGCGAGCAGTACTTC | CASSVGGGQGCEQYF
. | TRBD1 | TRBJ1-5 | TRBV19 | TGTGCCAGTAGTGTGGACAGGGGATCGATGGGCAATCAGCCCCAGCATTTT | CASSVDRGSMGNQPQHF
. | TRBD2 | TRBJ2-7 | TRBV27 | TGTGCCAGCAGACGGACTAGCTTGCACTACGAGCAGTACTTC | CASRRTSLHYEQYF
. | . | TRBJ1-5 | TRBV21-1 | TGTGCCAGCAGCAAAAGGGGGCAGGATCAAAGCAATCAGCCCCAGCATTTT | CASSKRGQDQSNQPQHF
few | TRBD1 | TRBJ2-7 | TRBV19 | TGTGCCAGTAGTTACAGGACAGGCCACTCCTACGAGCAGTACTTC | CASSYRTGHSYEQYF
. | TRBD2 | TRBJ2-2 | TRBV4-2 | TGTGCCAGCAGCCAGGGACGGGGGGGCCTGACCGGGGAGCTGTTTTTT | CASSQGRGGLTGELFF
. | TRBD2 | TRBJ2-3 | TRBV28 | TGTGCCAGCAGTTTATTAAGCGGGGGGGGTGTAGATACGCAGTATTTT | CASSLLSGGGVDTQYF
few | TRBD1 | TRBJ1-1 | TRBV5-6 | TGTGCCAGCAGCCCGACAGGGGCCACTGAAGCTTTCTTT | CASSPTGATEAFF
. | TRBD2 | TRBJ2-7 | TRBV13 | TGTGCCAGCAGCACCACCGGGGGGTCCCGGGATGCGTCCTACGAGCAGTACTTC | CASSTTGGSRDASYEQYF
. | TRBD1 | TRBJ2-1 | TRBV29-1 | TGCAGCGTTGGGACAGGGACCTACAATGAGCAGTTCTTC | CSVGTGTYNEQFF
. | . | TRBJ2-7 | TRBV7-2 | TGTGCCAGCAGCTTTAAACAAGGAGTCGAGCAGTACTTC | CASSFKQGVEQYF
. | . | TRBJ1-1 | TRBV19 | TGTGCCAGTAGTCCGGCAGGGGAGGGGAACACTGAAGCTTTCTTT | CASSPAGEGNTEAFF
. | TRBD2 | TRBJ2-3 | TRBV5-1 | TGCGCCAGCACTCCTATGAGGCTAGCGGGGGGCACGCAGTATTTT | CASTPMRLAGGTQYF
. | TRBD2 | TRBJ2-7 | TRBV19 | TGTGCCAGTAGTGGTAGCGGGTTCTCCTACGAGCAGTACTTC | CASSGSGFSYEQYF
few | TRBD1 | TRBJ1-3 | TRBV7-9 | TGTGCCAGCAGCTTAGGAGGGGGCCCTGGAAACACCATATATTTT | CASSLGGGPGNTIYF